This is a list of T cell receptor beta chains from one sample in a study of pediatric ulcerative colitis. Generated by immunoSEQ multiplex PCR, the TCRdb table keeps only in-frame clones and is missing some. Found here are about 16,000 clones, roughly 80% of them singletons; the top ten hold around 7%. Sequences were obtained from gut tissue. These receptors came from a boy aged 5 to 17 with moderate ulcerative colitis. Both conserved end residues are part of each CDR3. Fields, in order: D gene, J gene, V gene, clone size, CDR3 protein, CDR3 DNA. D genes are given only for firm matches. Some rows mark clone size as missing; the rest say once, few, many or name a class of expanded clone.

-	TRBJ1-5	TRBV2	medium-sized	CASLGLKGGHDQPQHF	TGTGCCAGCTTGGGTCTAAAAGGGGGACATGATCAGCCCCAGCATTTT
TRBD1	TRBJ1-3	TRBV15	once	CATSRRTGPGNTIYF	TGTGCCACCAGCAGAAGGACAGGGCCCGGAAACACCATATATTTT
TRBD1	TRBJ1-1	TRBV27	-	CASSLLRGITGDTEAFF	TGTGCCAGCAGTTTATTGAGGGGTATAACAGGGGACACTGAAGCTTTCTTT
TRBD1	TRBJ2-7	TRBV7-2	-	CASSPPGQGTYEQYF	TGTGCCAGCAGCCCGCCGGGACAGGGCACCTACGAGCAGTACTTC
TRBD1	TRBJ1-1	TRBV29-1	-	CSGGGDSEAFF	TGCAGCGGAGGTGGGGACAGTGAAGCTTTCTTT
-	TRBJ1-3	TRBV25-1	once	CASSDSGGPRGDTIYF	TGTGCCAGCAGTGACTCTGGTGGGCCCCGGGGAGACACCATATATTTT
TRBD1	TRBJ2-1	TRBV27	-	CASSSRDRVGEQFF	TGTGCCAGCAGTTCACGGGACAGGGTTGGTGAGCAGTTCTTC
-	TRBJ2-7	TRBV5-1	-	CASSLARSREQYF	TGCGCCAGCAGCTTGGCCCGTTCTCGCGAGCAGTACTTC
TRBD1	TRBJ2-3	TRBV6-4	-	CASSDGTGGPDTQYF	TGTGCCAGCAGTGACGGGACAGGGGGCCCAGATACGCAGTATTTT
-	TRBJ2-7	TRBV14	once	CASSQGTGSYEQYF	TGTGCCAGCAGCCAAGGGACGGGGTCCTACGAGCAGTACTTC
TRBD2	TRBJ2-3	TRBV15	-	CATSRIGTMRWWQYF	TGTGCCACCAGCCGTATCGGGACTATGAGATGGTGGCAGTATTTT
TRBD1	TRBJ1-4	TRBV19	-	CASSETGRGLFF	TGTGCCAGTAGTGAGACAGGGCGGGGACTGTTTTTT
-	TRBJ1-1	TRBV4-2	few	CASSYSGGSTEAFF	TGTGCCAGCAGCTATTCGGGGGGGAGCACTGAAGCTTTCTTT
-	TRBJ1-4	TRBV9	-	CASSVQGGLSEKLFF	TGTGCCAGCAGCGTACAGGGTGGACTTAGTGAAAAACTGTTTTTT
-	TRBJ2-1	TRBV5-4	-	CASSRSGWQFF	TGTGCCAGCAGTAGATCTGGGTGGCAGTTCTTC
TRBD1	TRBJ2-3	TRBV5-6	-	CASSLVGTGGTDTQYF	TGTGCCAGCAGCTTGGTTGGGACAGGGGGCACAGATACGCAGTATTTT
-	TRBJ1-1	TRBV5-6	-	CASSLGQDTEAFF	TGTGCCAGCAGCTTGGGACAGGACACTGAAGCTTTCTTT